This T cell receptor beta chain is from a study of blood T cell repertoires in COVID-19. About the research overall: Nucleic acid was either cDNA or gDNA, and it came from T cells, B-cell-depleted T cells, or PBMCs.

Authors' processing steps: Counts of nucleated cells, estimated from reference gene primer amplification, were obtained. This table comes from immunoSEQ multiplex PCR, and its TCRdb copy is limited to in-frame clones, with some not included. V, J and clone size were drawn from that table, and D and trimming were deduced from the DNA. The sample records around 260,000 clones, 91% being singletons. Per germline, CDR1 MDHEN and CDR2 SYDVKM. The CDR3 spans 12 residues. V lost 7 bases, J lost 0 bases, and 7 bases lay in between. The chain couples TRBV28 to TRBJ2-7; no firm D call. The TCR was taken from a young adult with COVID-19, enrolled during active disease. The source material was peripheral blood. The CDR3 DNA reads TGTGCCAGCACGAGAAGCTCCTACGAGCAGTACTTC. Its translation: CASTRSSYEQYF.